Shown below are 26 T cell receptor beta chains from a single sample sequenced in a study of shared clonotypes between healthy human individuals. The method was immunoSEQ multiplex PCR; TCRdb's version includes in-frame clones alone and lacks a portion of them. The data hold roughly 2 million clones, with around 95% observed a single time. The sample was naive CD4+ T cells sorted from blood. Subset described: CD45RA+ positively selected. These receptors were taken from a young man in good health.

The CDR3 spells CASAGQPGTYGYTF. CDR3 DNA: TGTGCCAGTGCAGGGCAGCCTGGGACCTATGGCTACACCTTC. V gene TRBV19 combines with J gene TRBJ1-2; TRBD1 is a possible D gene (5 bases). Germline CDR1 and CDR2: LNHDA and SQIVND (reference sequence). The CDR3 extends over 14 amino acids. V lost 8 bases and J lost 4, with 17 bases in between.

J is TRBJ1-5 and V is TRBV30; the D is unclear. The length of the CDR3 is 14 residues. The V and J ends lost 3 bases and 3 bases respectively, with 12 bases between them. The germline gives CDR1 GTSNPN, CDR2 SVGIG (reference sequence). CDR3 DNA sequence: TGTGCCTGGAGCGGTAGCCAGCTCAATCAGCCCCAGCATTTT. Encoded protein: CAWSGSQLNQPQHF.

The chain employs TRBV15 and TRBJ1-2; 10 nucleotides agree with TRBD1. The germline V gene has CDR1 LNHNV and CDR2 YYDKDF (reference sequence). CDR3 length equals 16 residues. Losses at the gene ends were 3 bases for V and 7 bases for J; bases not matched to a gene: 11. The CDR3 sequence: CATSRETGTGAIGYTF. The CDR3 DNA sequence: TGTGCCACCAGCAGGGAAACCGGGACAGGGGCTATTGGCTACACCTTC.

This chain connects TRBV11-2 to TRBJ1-6; D is undetermined. Germline V gene data show CDR1 as SGHAT and CDR2 as FQNNGV. The CDR3 covers 14 residues. The germline V and J ends were trimmed by 5 bases and 4 bases, with 9 bases remaining between them. The CDR3: CASSALIYNSPLHF. CDR3 nucleotides: TGTGCCAGCAGCGCCCTGATATATAATTCACCCCTCCACTTT.

The chain carries TRBV6-1 and TRBJ1-2; TRBD1 aligns across 7 bases. V was pared by 5 bases and J by 5 bases, with 8 bases of the junction left unmatched. Germline assignment: CDR1 MNHNS and CDR2 SASEGT. The CDR3 totals 14 residues. CDR3: CASSSGTATYGYTF. CDR3 nucleotides: TGTGCCAGCAGTTCCGGGACAGCAACTTATGGCTACACCTTC.

The chain employs TRBV5-1 and TRBJ1-6; D ambiguous. In germline, CDR1 is SGHRS, CDR2 YFSETQ. The V end lost 4 bases, the J end lost 8 bases, and 10 bases lay between the germline ends. CDR3 length: 13 residues. CDR3 DNA: TGCGCCAGCAGCCTAATGGATGATTCACCCCTCCACTTT. It specifies CASSLMDDSPLHF.

The V call is TRBV27, the J call TRBJ2-7; the match to TRBD2 covers 14 bases. Germline V lookup: CDR1 MNHEY, CDR2 SMNVEV (reference sequence). V gave up 5 bases and J gave up 2 bases; unmatched junction bases: 5. The CDR3 is 16 amino acids. The CDR3 protein is CASSPAGLAGAYEQYF. The DNA of the CDR3 is TGTGCCAGCAGTCCAGCGGGACTAGCGGGGGCCTACGAGCAGTACTTC.

V is TRBV27 and J is TRBJ2-7; 11 bases are a match to TRBD2. The V and J ends lost 6 bases and 2 bases, in that order; junction bases with no gene match: 9. Looked up from germline, CDR1 is MNHEY and CDR2 is SMNVEV (reference sequence). This CDR3 spans 16 amino acids. Here the CDR3 reads CASSSSGTSGTYEQYF. As DNA, the CDR3 is TGTGCCAGCAGCTCTTCAGGGACTAGCGGAACCTACGAGCAGTACTTC.

The rearrangement joins TRBV5-1 to TRBJ1-2, with 9 bases matching TRBD1. Germline V gives CDR1 SGHRS, CDR2 YFSETQ. The CDR3 sequence is 14 residues long. V was clipped by 2 bases and J by 7 bases; unmatched bases: 6. The DNA of the CDR3 is TGCGCCAGCAGCTTAGGGACAGGGAGTATTGGCTACACCTTC. This translates into CASSLGTGSIGYTF.

V and J are TRBV2 and TRBJ2-7, with D possibly TRBD2 on 5 matching bases. This CDR3 comprises 13 residues. CDR1 is SNHLY, CDR2 FYNNEI, per germline. Trimming shortened V by 7 bases and J by 2 bases, and 12 bases separated the two germline ends. The CDR3 DNA follows: TGTGCCAGCATGATGAGGGCCACCTACGAGCAGTACTTC. Its translation: CASMMRATYEQYF.

In regard to this clone: At the DNA level, this CDR3 is encoded by other sequences in the same sample as well. This chain uses TRBV10-3 with TRBJ1-1, with D perhaps matching TRBD1 (6 bases). V shed 5 bases and J shed 1 base, with 8 bases lying between them. CDR1 is ENHRY and CDR2 is SYGVKD in the germline V gene. This CDR3 region has 13 residues. This CDR3 reads CAISLQGNTEAFF. CDR3 DNA sequence: TGTGCCATCAGTTTACAGGGGAACACTGAAGCTTTCTTT.

A remark on this clone: At the DNA level, this CDR3 is encoded by other sequences in the same sample as well. J is TRBJ1-1 and V is TRBV20-1; TRBD1 is a possible D gene (5 bases). The CDR3 extends over 10 amino acids. Per germline, CDR1 DFQATT and CDR2 SNEGSKA (reference sequence). The V and J ends lost 6 bases and 6 bases respectively, with 8 bases between them. The CDR3 reads CSARGAEAFF. In nucleotides, the CDR3 is TGCAGTGCCCGGGGGGCTGAAGCTTTCTTT.

The V call is TRBV6-1, the J call TRBJ2-7, with 8 bases lining up with TRBD1. The CDR3 is 14 amino acids. The J segment lost 0 bases and the V segment lost 10 bases, leaving 8 bases of the junction unmatched. Germline assignment: CDR1 MNHNS and CDR2 SASEGT. For the CDR3, the DNA is TGTGCCACCCTGCGGACAGGGAGCTCCTACGAGCAGTACTTC. Protein product: CATLRTGSSYEQYF.

This chain uses TRBV7-6 with TRBJ2-7; D is uncertain. The CDR3 runs 15 residues. CDR1 and CDR2 from the germline V gene are SGHVS and FNYEAQ. Between the trimmed V and J ends, which lost 2 bases and 0 bases, there was a span of 11 bases. For the CDR3, the DNA is TGTGCCAGCAGCTTATCGGCGGAACGCTCCTACGAGCAGTACTTC. Amino acids: CASSLSAERSYEQYF.

The chain uses TRBV2 and TRBJ1-6, with TRBD1 as a possible D gene (6 bases). V was pared by 6 bases and J by 1 base, with 10 bases between. Germline-derived CDR1 and CDR2 are SNHLY and FYNNEI. This CDR3 spans 15 amino acids. The CDR3 here is CASSRGQSYNSPLHF. The CDR3 DNA reads TGTGCCAGCAGCCGGGGGCAATCCTATAATTCACCCCTCCACTTT.

The DNA of the CDR3 is TGTGCCAGCAGTGAGGTCTTAAGGTCTGTGGGCTCCTACGAGCAGTACTTC. Protein sequence: CASSEVLRSVGSYEQYF. V and J are TRBV2 and TRBJ2-7; D not certain. The CDR3 has 17 amino acids. V was clipped by 3 bases and J by 0 bases, with 18 bases between them. Per germline, CDR1 SNHLY and CDR2 FYNNEI.

This chain joins TRBV2 and TRBJ1-1; a possible D gene is TRBD1 (5 bases). CDR3 length: 13 amino acids. Germline V CDR1 and CDR2: SNHLY, FYNNEI. V dropped 6 bases and J dropped 4 bases, with 12 bases sitting between them. In DNA, the CDR3 is TGTGCCAGCAGCAGGGATGGGGGCACTGAAGCTTTCTTT. Its protein is CASSRDGGTEAFF.

The chain couples TRBV7-2 to TRBJ2-1; D unresolved. Deletions cut 2 bases from V and 9 bases from J, with 8 bases between. Germline-derived CDR1 and CDR2 are SGHTA and FQGNSA. This CDR3 spans 12 amino acids. As DNA, the CDR3 is TGTGCCAGCAGCTTATTTGATAGTGAGCAGTTCTTC. It specifies CASSLFDSEQFF. Looking up the rest from reference TRBV7-2 and TRBJ2-1 gives the full variable domain: GAGVSQSPSNKVTEKGKDVELRCDPISGHTALYWYRQSLGQGLEFLIYFQGNSAPDKSGLPSDRFSAERTGGSVSTLTIQRTQQEDSAVYLCASSLFDSEQFFGPGTRLTVL.

The chain uses TRBV19 and TRBJ2-2; either TRBD1 or TRBD2 may fit D (8 bases each). V dropped 3 bases and J dropped 15 bases, with 29 bases sitting between them. The germline gives CDR1 LNHDA, CDR2 SQIVND (reference sequence). The CDR3 has 17 residues. In DNA, the CDR3 is TGTGCCAGTAGTATCCGTACCTGGACAGGGAACGGGAGGGTGATGTTTTTT. Translated: CASSIRTWTGNGRVMFF.

V gene TRBV9 combines with J gene TRBJ2-1; 8 bases fit TRBD1. CDR1 and CDR2 (germline): SGDLS, YYNGEE. This CDR3 contains 16 residues. Germline trimming cut 3 bases from V and 1 base from J; bases unmatched to any gene: 6. The CDR3 nucleotides read TGTGCCAGCAGCGCTGGGGACAGGTTGTCCTACAATGAGCAGTTCTTC. Its protein is CASSAGDRLSYNEQFF. Drawing the rest from reference TRBV9 and TRBJ2-1, the complete variable domain is DSGVTQTPKHLITATGQRVTLRCSPRSGDLSVYWYQQSLDQGLQFLIQYYNGEERAKGNILERFSAQQFPDLHSELNLSSLELGDSALYFCASSAGDRLSYNEQFFGPGTRLTVL.

The V call is TRBV5-1, the J call TRBJ2-1; 7 bases are a match to TRBD2. The CDR3 covers 15 residues. CDR1 is SGHRS and CDR2 is YFSETQ in the germline V gene. V shed 4 bases, J shed 3 bases, and the junction held 7 bases outside the gene matches. CDR3 amino acids: CASSPSGEGYNEQFF. The CDR3 region has the DNA TGCGCCAGCAGCCCCAGCGGGGAAGGCTACAATGAGCAGTTCTTC.

This clone was picked up a small number of times. The rearrangement links TRBV10-2 to TRBJ2-5; 8 bases map to TRBD1. The CDR3 is 14 amino acids. The V gene's germline CDR1 is WSHSY and CDR2 SAAADI. The junction had 5 bases not matched to a gene; V was cut back by 2 bases and J by 6 bases. The CDR3 region is CASSEVGQAKTQYF. In DNA, the CDR3 is TGCGCCAGCAGTGAGGTGGGACAGGCAAAGACCCAGTACTTC.

This sequence joins TRBV6-5 and TRBJ2-7; no firm D call. Germline assignment: CDR1 MNHEY and CDR2 SVGAGI. Trimming pared 5 bases from V and 4 bases from J, leaving 15 bases between. The CDR3 has 14 amino acids. CDR3 amino acids: CASSRKGHTYEQYF. The CDR3 nucleotides are TGTGCCAGCAGTCGGAAGGGTCATACGTACGAGCAGTACTTC.

The CDR3 bases are TGCGCCAGCAGCTTAAGACTAGCGGGAGACCTTTTGGGGGAGCAGTTCTTC. Its translation is CASSLRLAGDLLGEQFF. This chain joins TRBV4-3 and TRBJ2-1; 12 bases map to TRBD2. With V trimmed by 5 bases and J by 10 bases, 15 bases remained unmatched. Per the germline V gene, CDR1 is LGHNA and CDR2 is YSLEER. The CDR3 extends over 17 amino acids.

The chain couples TRBV7-9 to TRBJ1-5; D might be TRBD1 (5 bases). The CDR3 contains 14 residues. Germline V gives CDR1 SEHNR, CDR2 FQNEAQ (reference sequence). V was pared by 3 bases and J by 6 bases, with 12 bases between. As DNA, the CDR3 is TGTGCCAGCAGCTTGGCCGGGGGGAGTCAGCCCCAGCATTTT. Translation gives CASSLAGGSQPQHF.

The CDR3 region is CASSDWDRGNSPLHF. The DNA for the CDR3 is TGCGCCAGCAGTGATTGGGACAGGGGGAATTCACCCCTCCACTTT. V usage is TRBV10-2 and J usage is TRBJ1-6; 11 bases agree with TRBD1. Trimming removed 3 bases from V and 7 bases from J; junction bases left unmatched: 2. Germline V lookup: CDR1 WSHSY, CDR2 SAAADI. This CDR3 is built from 15 residues.